This TCR beta chain was recorded in a study of identical twins. Addition of a universal primer site occurred through template switching, and cDNA carried unique molecular identifiers. One entry per CDR3 protein, called by TCRdb with MiXCR from the 5' RACE reads. The sample carries some 500,000 distinct CDR3 sequences, roughly an eighth recorded once. Study-level results: Zero-insertion analyses were open to partial confounding by invariant MAIT and iNKT cells. Sequences that were out-of-frame, alpha and twin-shared displayed an excess of low generation probability.

In the case of this clonotype: Its antigen is currently unknown. Given a much more abundant clone one base away, this may be a read error.

CDR1 and CDR2 (germline): LGHNA, YNFKEQ. The CDR3 spans 14 residues. Between the trimmed V and J ends, which lost 8 bases and 6 bases, there was a span of 16 bases. This same sample was also part of a study on yellow fever vaccine responses in identical twins. This second study says: Twins reportedly appeared to share part of their vaccine T cell response while keeping part individual.

This TCR derives from a young woman in good health. The sequencing input was CD4+ T cells sorted from blood. The chain joins TRBV4-2 to TRBJ1-4; D is possibly TRBD1 (6 bases). The CDR3: CASGELGADEKLFF. CDR3 DNA sequence: TGTGCCAGCGGGGAGTTGGGGGCTGATGAAAAACTGTTTTTT.